This entry is about one TCR beta chain. Its specificity is not known. This sample is part of a study of T-cell memory formation after mild COVID-19. Overall study: The two donors had largely donor-specific TCR clusters.

The CDR3 covers 15 residues. Trimming removed 6 bases from V and 10 bases from J; junction bases left unmatched: 16. The germline CDR1 and CDR2 sequences are DFQATT and SNEGSKA (reference sequence). Overall study results and limits: Clones contracting over day 15 to 85 were CD4/CD8 balanced, with later expanders leaning CD4+. Certain responding clones were present in pre-infection memory, suggesting participation of cross-reactive memory. Researchers could not confirm that second-wave clones peaking on day 37 targeted SARS-CoV-2.

TCRdb re-called the 5' RACE reads through MiXCR, storing one row per CDR3 protein. The sample lists about 560,000 distinct CDR3 sequences, roughly 18% occurring once. The genes are TRBV20-1 and TRBJ2-1, with 9 bases lining up with TRBD2. This receptor was taken from an adult woman who had mild COVID-19 (a few samples of this study predate the infection). Cell type and time point are not known. Sequenced input: PBMCs or a T cell subset sorted from them (not recorded which). CDR3 in amino acids: CSAERRREGQDEQFF. The CDR3 bases are TGCAGTGCCGAACGGAGGCGGGAGGGCCAGGACGAGCAGTTCTTC.